This TCR beta chain was sequenced during a study of OX40 agonist ivuxolimab in advanced cancers. This clone was seen once. Its antigen is not identified. From germline, CDR1 is MNHNY and CDR2 SVGAGI (reference sequence). This CDR3 is 16 amino acids long. The ends lost 0 bases at V and 0 bases at J; junction bases unmatched: 4. Study conclusions and caveats: Individuals who were partial responders at 0.1-3.0 mg/kg had clonal expansion that ranked among the lowest.

The repertoire was sequenced with immunoSEQ multiplex PCR; TCRdb's copy has only in-frame clones and lacks some. The sample holds over 65,000 clones, approximately 90% seen once. The sequence came from an adult with an advanced solid tumor such as melanoma, head and neck, liver or kidney cancer. The input for sequencing was CD4+ or CD8+ T cells sorted from blood, taken in a trial of the OX40 agonist ivuxolimab. The rearrangement uses TRBV6-6 and TRBJ2-5; 7 bases line up with TRBD1. This chain's CDR3 is CASSYSGQYDQETQYF. The DNA for the CDR3 is TGTGCCAGCAGTTACTCGGGACAGTACGACCAAGAGACCCAGTACTTC.